This T cell receptor (beta chain) came from a study of T-cell memory formation after mild COVID-19. This clonotype was seen only a few times. Its specificity is not known. Study-level findings and limits: Second-wave clones peaking on day 37 lacked confirmed SARS-CoV-2 specificity.

TCRdb passed the 5' RACE reads through MiXCR, listing each CDR3 protein once. Of hundreds of thousands of distinct CDR3 sequences listed, less than 25% are singletons. The sequence derives from an adult woman who had mild COVID-19 (a few samples of this study predate the infection). Cell type and time point are not known. The specimen sequenced was PBMCs or a T cell subset sorted from them (not recorded which).

The CDR3 DNA sequence: TGTGCCACCAACTGGGGGGCTGAGGGCACTGAAGCTTTCTTT. Its translation is CATNWGAEGTEAFF. The chain joins TRBV6-1 to TRBJ1-1, with D tentatively TRBD1 (6 bases). V lost 10 bases to trimming and J lost 4 bases, with 19 bases between them. The length of the CDR3 is 14 residues. From germline, CDR1 is MNHNS and CDR2 SASEGT.